This T cell receptor beta chain came from a study of shared clonotypes between healthy human individuals. The naive CD8 population came from CD45RO-negative cells selected for CCR7, without terminally differentiated effector memory CD45RA+ cells. The V segment lost 2 bases and the J segment 6 bases; nucleotides outside the gene matches: 8. The V gene's germline CDR1 is MNHEY and CDR2 SMNVEV (reference sequence). This CDR3 contains 16 residues. This table comes from immunoSEQ multiplex PCR, and its TCRdb copy is limited to in-frame clones, with some not included. The profile covers about 2 million clones, with over 85% appearing a single time and approximately 1.2% taken by the ten largest.

V and J are TRBV27 and TRBJ2-1; 9 bases map to TRBD1. Sequenced input: naive CD8+ T cells sorted from blood. This TCR came from a man between 18 and 29 years old in good health. The CDR3 DNA reads TGTGCCAGCAGTTTACTCGGGACAGGGATCCCCAATGAGCAGTTCTTC. This codes for CASSLLGTGIPNEQFF.